The rows below give T cell receptor beta chains drawn from one sample of a study of blood T cell repertoires in COVID-19. Profiled with immunoSEQ multiplex PCR; TCRdb holds only in-frame clones, not every one. The sample includes roughly 46,000 clones, about four fifths of them seen just once. The sample was peripheral blood. All receptors come from a man in his 60s with active COVID-19. CDR3s include the opening cysteine and the closing phenylalanine or tryptophan.

j_call v_call cdr3_aa
TRBJ2-5 TRBV7-7 CASSLGLLQQETQYF
TRBJ2-7 TRBV28 CASSLGGSSYEQYF
TRBJ2-1 TRBV27 CASSLWTSGSINEQFF
TRBJ2-6 TRBV24-1 CATSDWAKSGANVLTF
TRBJ2-7 TRBV9 CASSVGTSGSGSYEQYF
TRBJ2-1 TRBV5-1 CATNPGTSGRREQFF
TRBJ2-7 TRBV7-2 CASSLYSSEQYF
TRBJ1-6 TRBV27 CASSLRDRGGSYNSPLHF
TRBJ1-2 TRBV28 CASRDRAGYGYTF
TRBJ2-1 TRBV11-2 CASAQDRAINEQFF
TRBJ2-7 TRBV10-2 CASSGFSGTYEQYF
TRBJ1-1 TRBV30 CAWSTGISFF
TRBJ2-7 TRBV6-5 CASRPGQGPYEQYF
TRBJ2-3 TRBV7-9 CASSLGAGADTQYF
TRBJ2-6 TRBV4-1 CASSQEAGQSRSGANVLTF
TRBJ2-1 TRBV5-1 CASRGEGRNEQFF
TRBJ1-5 TRBV18 CASSPRSGRDQPQHF
TRBJ1-2 TRBV30 CAWSRGDGYTF
TRBJ1-6 TRBV4-2 CASSQDRAVGNSPLHF
TRBJ2-1 TRBV15 CATSRAGGYNEQFF
TRBJ2-5 TRBV30 CAWSHTAGTQYF
TRBJ2-1 TRBV10-3 CAISGWTSGGESSYNEQFF
TRBJ1-5 TRBV28 CASNLAGTGNQPQHF
TRBJ1-6 TRBV6-6 CASSQGGAYYNSPLHF
TRBJ2-1 TRBV7-2 CASSPAWSSGSYNEQFF
TRBJ1-1 TRBV6-5 CASSPQGGTAFF